These T cell receptor beta chains were read from a single sample in a study of blood T cell repertoires in COVID-19. Method: immunoSEQ multiplex PCR; TCRdb's copy keeps in-frame clones and lacks some. Among some 300,000 clones listed, approximately 86% were seen once. The sample consisted of peripheral blood. The receptor set was obtained from a woman in her forties or fifties with active or convalescent COVID-19. CDR3s include the opening cysteine and the closing phenylalanine or tryptophan. A D gene is named only where the DNA matches it firmly. Where a row states a size, it is once, few, many or the class of an expanded clone; other rows omit it.

clone size	V gene	J gene	D gene	CDR3 protein	CDR3 DNA
NA	TRBV6-2/TRBV6-3	TRBJ1-2	TRBD1	CASSWDRDYTF	TGTGCCAGCAGTTGGGACAGAGACTACACCTTC
NA	TRBV7-9	TRBJ2-1	TRBD2	CASEWGGLNNEQFF	TGTGCCAGCGAGTGGGGAGGGCTCAACAATGAGCAGTTCTTC
NA	TRBV10-3	TRBJ1-1	NA	CAIRADRRMNTEAFF	TGTGCCATCAGGGCCGACAGGAGGATGAACACTGAAGCTTTCTTT
NA	TRBV29-1	TRBJ2-7	TRBD2	CSAYGGSSYEQYF	TGCAGCGCCTACGGCGGGAGCTCCTACGAGCAGTACTTC
many	TRBV4-1	TRBJ1-5	TRBD1	CASSHATGVQPQHF	TGCGCCAGCAGCCACGCTACAGGGGTTCAGCCCCAGCATTTT
NA	TRBV24-1	TRBJ2-3	NA	CATSGRGNTDTQYF	TGTGCCACCAGCGGTCGGGGGAACACAGATACGCAGTATTTT
NA	TRBV5-1	TRBJ2-5	TRBD2	CASSSSGAQETQYF	TGCGCCAGCAGCTCTAGCGGGGCCCAAGAGACCCAGTACTTC
NA	TRBV11-2	TRBJ2-5	NA	CASSFPGSPGRETQYF	TGTGCCAGCAGCTTTCCCGGGTCCCCAGGGCGGGAGACCCAGTACTTC
NA	TRBV6-5	TRBJ2-6	NA	CASSADPGQGLTF	TGTGCCAGCAGCGCAGACCCGGGCCAGGGCCTGACTTTC
few	TRBV5-1	TRBJ2-1	TRBD2	CASSPVAGVVDEQFF	TGCGCCAGCAGCCCGGTGGCGGGAGTAGTGGATGAGCAGTTCTTC
many	TRBV2	TRBJ2-3	TRBD2	CASSAGTSGFTDTQYF	TGTGCCAGCAGCGCAGGGACTAGCGGGTTCACAGATACGCAGTATTTT
NA	TRBV7-9	TRBJ1-2	NA	CASQASGAQNYGYTF	TGTGCCAGCCAAGCTTCTGGGGCGCAGAACTATGGCTACACCTTC
NA	TRBV9	TRBJ2-7	TRBD2	CASSIRTSGYEQYF	TGTGCCAGCAGCATCCGGACTAGCGGTTACGAGCAGTACTTC
NA	TRBV6-6	TRBJ2-3	NA	CASSYSAPTDTQYF	TGTGCCAGCAGTTACTCGGCACCGACAGATACGCAGTATTTT
NA	TRBV5-1	TRBJ2-1	TRBD2	CASSPGLVPDNEQFF	TGCGCCAGCAGCCCCGGACTAGTCCCAGACAATGAGCAGTTCTTC
NA	TRBV9	TRBJ1-2	NA	CASSEGDSYGYTF	TGTGCCAGCAGCGAGGGGGATTCCTATGGCTACACCTTC
NA	TRBV20-1	TRBJ2-7	TRBD2	CSASQLAGGPGAYEQYF	TGCAGTGCTAGTCAGCTAGCGGGAGGGCCCGGGGCCTACGAGCAGTACTTC
NA	TRBV7-9	TRBJ2-5	NA	CASSWGVETQYF	TGTGCCAGCAGTTGGGGGGTTGAGACCCAGTACTTC
NA	TRBV5-4	TRBJ2-2	TRBD2	CASTPGLAVNTGELFF	TGTGCCAGCACCCCGGGGCTAGCGGTTAACACCGGGGAGCTGTTTTTT
NA	TRBV9	TRBJ2-3	TRBD1	CASSLGQGKDTQYF	TGTGCCAGCAGCTTGGGACAGGGCAAAGATACGCAGTATTTT
NA	TRBV10-3	TRBJ1-2	NA	CANSQGIFYGYTF	TGTGCCAACTCGCAGGGGATTTTTTATGGCTACACCTTC
NA	TRBV3-1/TRBV3-2	TRBJ2-1	TRBD2	CASSGLAGSHEQFF	TGTGCCAGCAGCGGGCTAGCGGGATCCCATGAGCAGTTCTTC
NA	TRBV15	TRBJ2-3	TRBD2	CATSRGLGAGGPGSTDTQYF	TGTGCCACCAGCAGAGGGTTGGGAGCGGGAGGGCCCGGAAGCACAGATACGCAGTATTTT
NA	TRBV7-9	TRBJ1-4	NA	CASSHRQVGEKLFF	TGTGCCAGCAGCCACCGACAGGTGGGGGAAAAACTGTTTTTT
NA	TRBV9	TRBJ2-1	NA	CASSVASSYNEQFF	TGTGCCAGCAGCGTAGCGAGCTCCTACAATGAGCAGTTCTTC
NA	TRBV6-5	TRBJ1-2	NA	CASSYSGGRNYGYTF	TGTGCCAGCAGTTACTCAGGGGGTCGTAACTATGGCTACACCTTC
NA	TRBV11-2	TRBJ1-2	NA	CASSLGTYYGYTF	TGTGCCAGCAGCTTGGGGACATACTATGGCTACACCTTC